These 5 T cell receptor beta chains were all obtained from the same sample, sequenced in a study of blood T cell repertoires in COVID-19. Data came from immunoSEQ multiplex PCR; TCRdb stores just in-frame clones and leaves some out. The data contain under 150,000 clones, around 80% of them singletons. What was sequenced was peripheral blood. The receptors were gathered from a man between 65 and 79 years old with acute or convalescent COVID-19.

The genes are TRBV7-9 and TRBJ2-5; tentatively, D is TRBD1 (6 bases). The CDR3 totals 14 residues. V shed 5 bases and J shed 4 bases, with 14 bases lying between them. Germline CDR1 is SEHNR and CDR2 is FQNEAQ (reference sequence). CDR3 sequence: CASSLTGLGETQYF. The CDR3 coding sequence is TGTGCCAGCAGCCTGACAGGTTTGGGAGAGACCCAGTACTTC. Drawing the rest from reference TRBV7-9 and TRBJ2-5, the complete variable domain is DTGVSQNPRHKITKRGQNVTFRCDPISEHNRLYWYRQTLGQGPEFLTYFQNEAQLEKSRLLSDRFSAERPKGSFSTLEIQRTEQGDSAMYLCASSLTGLGETQYFGPGTRLLVL.

This clone showed up just once. This sequence joins TRBV18 and TRBJ1-5; D gene uncertain. CDR1 KGHSH and CDR2 LQKENI come from the germline V gene. The CDR3 sequence is 14 residues long. The V end was cut by 6 bases, the J end by 9 bases, with 18 bases between. The CDR3 reads CASSPPDGSGPQHF. The CDR3 nucleotides are TGTGCCAGCTCCCCCCCAGACGGGTCCGGGCCCCAGCATTTT.

The sample holds a few counts of this clone. The J gene is TRBJ2-5, the V gene TRBV24-1; D perhaps matches TRBD1 (5 bases). The CDR3 covers 13 residues. V lost 5 bases, J lost 5 bases, and 11 bases lay in between. Germline V CDR1 and CDR2: KGHDR, SFDVKD. This chain's CDR3 is CATSGAGRETQYF. DNA for the CDR3: TGTGCCACCAGTGGGGCAGGGCGGGAGACCCAGTACTTC.

The J gene is TRBJ1-1, the V gene TRBV27, with unresolved D. Trimming took off 2 bases at V and 0 bases at J, with 10 bases between the two ends. The CDR3 runs 15 residues. In germline, CDR1 is MNHEY, CDR2 SMNVEV (reference sequence). The CDR3 reads CASSLRASMNTEAFF. The CDR3 nucleotides are TGTGCCAGCAGTTTACGGGCTAGCATGAACACTGAAGCTTTCTTT.

Comment on this clone: Other DNA sequences in the same sample also yield this CDR3. The chain couples TRBV5-1 to TRBJ2-7; D might be TRBD2 (5 bases). V lost 0 bases and J 0 bases, leaving 7 bases between the germline ends. Per germline, CDR1 SGHRS and CDR2 YFSETQ. The CDR3 has 14 residues. The CDR3 DNA reads TGCGCCAGCAGCTTGGGGGGAGACTCCTACGAGCAGTACTTC. Protein product: CASSLGGDSYEQYF.